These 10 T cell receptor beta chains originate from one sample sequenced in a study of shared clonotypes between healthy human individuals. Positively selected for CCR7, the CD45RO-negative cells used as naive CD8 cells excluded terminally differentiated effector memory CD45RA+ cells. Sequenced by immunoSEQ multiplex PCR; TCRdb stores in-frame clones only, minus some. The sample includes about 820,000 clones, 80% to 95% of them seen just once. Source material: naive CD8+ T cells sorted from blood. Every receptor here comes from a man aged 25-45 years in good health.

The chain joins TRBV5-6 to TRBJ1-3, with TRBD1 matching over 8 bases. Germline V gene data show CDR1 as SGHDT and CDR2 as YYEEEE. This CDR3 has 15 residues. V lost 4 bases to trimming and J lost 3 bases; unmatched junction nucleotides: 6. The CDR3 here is CASSLGQGHGNTIYF. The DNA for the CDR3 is TGTGCCAGCAGCCTTGGACAGGGACATGGAAACACCATATATTTT. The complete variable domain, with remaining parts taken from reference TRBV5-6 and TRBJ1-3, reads DAGVTQSPTHLIKTRGQQVTLRCSPKSGHDTVSWYQQALGQGPQFIFQYYEEEERQRGNFPDRFSGHQFPNYSSELNVNALLLGDSALYLCASSLGQGHGNTIYFGEGSWLTVV.

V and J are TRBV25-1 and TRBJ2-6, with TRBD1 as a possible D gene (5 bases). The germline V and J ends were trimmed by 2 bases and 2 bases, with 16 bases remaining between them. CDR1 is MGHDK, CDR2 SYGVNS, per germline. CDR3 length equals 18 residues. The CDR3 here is CASSEITGSYPGANVLTF. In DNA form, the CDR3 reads TGTGCCAGCAGTGAAATAACAGGCAGCTACCCTGGGGCCAACGTCCTGACTTTC.

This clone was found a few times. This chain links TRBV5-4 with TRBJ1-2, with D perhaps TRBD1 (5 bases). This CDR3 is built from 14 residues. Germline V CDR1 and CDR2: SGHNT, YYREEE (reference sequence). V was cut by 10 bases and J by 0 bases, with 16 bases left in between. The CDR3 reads CASGTGGANYGYTF. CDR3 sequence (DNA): TGTGCCTCCGGAACCGGGGGAGCTAACTATGGCTACACCTTC.

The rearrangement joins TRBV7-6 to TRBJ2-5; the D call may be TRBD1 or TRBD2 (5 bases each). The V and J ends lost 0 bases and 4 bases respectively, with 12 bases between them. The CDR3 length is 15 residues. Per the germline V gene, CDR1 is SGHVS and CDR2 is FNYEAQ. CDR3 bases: TGTGCCAGCAGCTTAGCTTCTGGGGCGGGAGAGACCCAGTACTTC. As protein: CASSLASGAGETQYF. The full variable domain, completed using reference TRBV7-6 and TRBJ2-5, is GAGVSQSPRYKVTKRGQDVALRCDPISGHVSLYWYRQALGQGPEFLTYFNYEAQQDKSGLPNDRFSAERPEGSISTLTIQRTEQRDSAMYRCASSLASGAGETQYFGPGTRLLVL.

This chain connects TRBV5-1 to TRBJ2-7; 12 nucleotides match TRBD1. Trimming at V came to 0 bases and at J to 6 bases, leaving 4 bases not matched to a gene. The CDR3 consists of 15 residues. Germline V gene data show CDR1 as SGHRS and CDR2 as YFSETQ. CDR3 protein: CASSLAGQGAGEQYF. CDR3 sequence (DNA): TGCGCCAGCAGCTTGGCGGGACAGGGGGCCGGCGAGCAGTACTTC.

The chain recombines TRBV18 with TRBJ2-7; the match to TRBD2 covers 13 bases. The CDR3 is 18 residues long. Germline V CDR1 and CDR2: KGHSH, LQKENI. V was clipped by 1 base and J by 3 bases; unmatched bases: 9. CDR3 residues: CASSPRGTSGMYIYEQYF. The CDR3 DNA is TGTGCCAGCTCACCACGGGGGACTAGCGGGATGTATATCTACGAGCAGTACTTC.

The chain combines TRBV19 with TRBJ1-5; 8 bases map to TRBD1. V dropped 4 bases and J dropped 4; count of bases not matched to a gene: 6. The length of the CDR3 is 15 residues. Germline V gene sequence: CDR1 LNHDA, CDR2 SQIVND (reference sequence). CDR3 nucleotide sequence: TGTGCCAGTAGTACCCGGGACAGGAGTAATCAGCCCCAGCATTTT. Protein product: CASSTRDRSNQPQHF. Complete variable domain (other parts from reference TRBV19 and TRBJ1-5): DGGITQSPKYLFRKEGQNVTLSCEQNLNHDAMYWYRQDPGQGLRLIYYSQIVNDFQKGDIAEGYSVSREKKESFPLTVTSAQKNPTAFYLCASSTRDRSNQPQHFGDGTRLSIL.

CDR3 region: CASSQDFSGQGALTAKNIQYF. The CDR3 DNA reads TGCGCCAGCAGCCAAGATTTTTCCGGACAGGGGGCTCTAACGGCCAAAAACATTCAGTACTTC. This chain joins TRBV4-1 and TRBJ2-4; 11 bases align to TRBD1. V lost 0 bases and J lost 1; bases outside the gene matches: 14. Looked up from germline, CDR1 is MGHRA and CDR2 is YSYEKL. This CDR3 has 21 residues.

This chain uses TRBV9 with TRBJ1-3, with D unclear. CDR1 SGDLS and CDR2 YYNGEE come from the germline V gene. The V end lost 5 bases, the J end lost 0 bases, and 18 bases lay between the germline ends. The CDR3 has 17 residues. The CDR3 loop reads CASSAYQTGFSGNTIYF. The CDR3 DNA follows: TGTGCCAGCAGTGCCTACCAGACCGGTTTCTCTGGAAACACCATATATTTT.

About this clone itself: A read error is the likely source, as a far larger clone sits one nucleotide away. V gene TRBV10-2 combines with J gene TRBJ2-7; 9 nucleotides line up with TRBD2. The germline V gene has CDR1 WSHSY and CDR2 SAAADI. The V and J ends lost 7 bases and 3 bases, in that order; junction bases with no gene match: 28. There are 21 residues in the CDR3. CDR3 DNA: TGCGCCAGCAAGAACAGGGGTGATCCGGGGGGTAAGACTAGCGGATTCTACGAGCAGTACTTC. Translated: CASKNRGDPGGKTSGFYEQYF.